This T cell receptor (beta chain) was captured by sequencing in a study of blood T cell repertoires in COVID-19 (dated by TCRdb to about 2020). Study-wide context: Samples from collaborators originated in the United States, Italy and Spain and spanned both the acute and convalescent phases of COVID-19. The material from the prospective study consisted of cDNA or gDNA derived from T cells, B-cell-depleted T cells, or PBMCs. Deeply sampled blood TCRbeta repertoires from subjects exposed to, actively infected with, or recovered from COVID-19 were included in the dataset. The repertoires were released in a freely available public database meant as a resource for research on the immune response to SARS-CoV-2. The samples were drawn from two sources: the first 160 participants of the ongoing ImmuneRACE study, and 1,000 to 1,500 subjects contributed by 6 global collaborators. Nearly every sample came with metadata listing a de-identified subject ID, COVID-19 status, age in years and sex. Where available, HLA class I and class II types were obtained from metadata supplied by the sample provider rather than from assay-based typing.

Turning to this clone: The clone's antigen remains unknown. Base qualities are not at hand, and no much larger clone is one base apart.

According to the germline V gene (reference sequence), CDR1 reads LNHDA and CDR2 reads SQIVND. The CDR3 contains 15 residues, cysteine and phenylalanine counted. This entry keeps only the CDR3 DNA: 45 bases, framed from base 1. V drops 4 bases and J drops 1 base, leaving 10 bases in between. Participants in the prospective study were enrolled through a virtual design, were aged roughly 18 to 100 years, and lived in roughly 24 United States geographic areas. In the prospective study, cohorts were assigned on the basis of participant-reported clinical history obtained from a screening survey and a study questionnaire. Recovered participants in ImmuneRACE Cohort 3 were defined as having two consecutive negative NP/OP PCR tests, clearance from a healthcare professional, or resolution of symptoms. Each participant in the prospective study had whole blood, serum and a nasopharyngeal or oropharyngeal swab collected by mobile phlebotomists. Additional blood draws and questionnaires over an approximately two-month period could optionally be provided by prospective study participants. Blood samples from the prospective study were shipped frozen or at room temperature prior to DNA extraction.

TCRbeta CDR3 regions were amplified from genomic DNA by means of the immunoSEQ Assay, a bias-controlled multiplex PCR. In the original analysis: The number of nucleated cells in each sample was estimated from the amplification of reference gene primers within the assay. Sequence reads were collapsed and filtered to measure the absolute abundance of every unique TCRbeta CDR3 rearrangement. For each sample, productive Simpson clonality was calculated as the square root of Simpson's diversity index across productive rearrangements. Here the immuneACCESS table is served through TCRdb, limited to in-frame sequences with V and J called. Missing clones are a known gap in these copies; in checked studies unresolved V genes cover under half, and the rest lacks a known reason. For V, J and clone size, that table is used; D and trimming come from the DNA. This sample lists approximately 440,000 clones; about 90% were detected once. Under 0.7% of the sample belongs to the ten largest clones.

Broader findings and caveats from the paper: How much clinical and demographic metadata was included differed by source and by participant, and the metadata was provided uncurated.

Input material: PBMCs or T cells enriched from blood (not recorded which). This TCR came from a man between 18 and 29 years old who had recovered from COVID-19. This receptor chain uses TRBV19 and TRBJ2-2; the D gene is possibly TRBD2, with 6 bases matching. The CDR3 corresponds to CASSTPGENTGELFF. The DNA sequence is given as TGTGCCAGTAGTACTCCGGGGGAGAACACCGGGGAGCTGTTTTTT. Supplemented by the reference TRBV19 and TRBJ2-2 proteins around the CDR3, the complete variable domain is DGGITQSPKYLFRKEGQNVTLSCEQNLNHDAMYWYRQDPGQGLRLIYYSQIVNDFQKGDIAEGYSVSREKKESFPLTVTSAQKNPTAFYLCASSTPGENTGELFFGEGSRLTVL.